Presented here are 25 T cell receptor beta chains from one specimen sequenced in a study of cytomegalovirus exposure and HLA in healthy donors. In the PCR, 60 Vbeta and 13 Jbeta primers were used. Here immunoSEQ multiplex PCR was the method, and the copy in TCRdb shows in-frame clones only, minus some. Of about 170,000 clones listed, about two thirds are singletons. Sequenced material: PBMCs. The receptors here all came from a human donor in good health.

V gene TRBV21-1 combines with J gene TRBJ1-5; the table's D gene call, TRBD1, was not cross checked with the DNA. TRBV21-1 is flagged as a pseudogene. The CDR3 covers 16 residues. The CDR3 region has the DNA TGTGCCAGCAGCAATCTCACAGGTCTTAGCAATCAGCCCCAGCATTTT. Residues: CASSNLTGLSNQPQHF.

This clone was observed a single time. The gene calls are TRBV7-2 and TRBJ1-2, with 10 bases that match TRBD1. Germline assignment: CDR1 SGHTA and CDR2 FQGNSA. The CDR3 has 13 residues. J lost 10 bases, V lost 5 bases, and 7 bases had no gene match. The CDR3 reads CASSPDRGLVYTF. Here the CDR3 DNA reads TGTGCCAGCAGCCCCGACAGGGGGCTCGTCTACACCTTC.

As for this clone: A read error may explain this, as a much larger clone is one base away. The rearrangement uses TRBV6-5 and TRBJ2-1, with 11 bases matching TRBD2. This CDR3 has 15 residues. Per the germline V gene, CDR1 is MNHEY and CDR2 is SVGAGI. V dropped 0 bases and J dropped 5; count of bases not matched to a gene: 0. The DNA for the CDR3 is TGTGCCAGCAGTTACTCGACTAGCGGGGACAATGAGCAGTTCTTC. Its protein is CASSYSTSGDNEQFF.

The chain is built from TRBV28 and TRBJ1-6; weak D call: TRBD1 (6 bases). Germline CDR1 MDHEN, CDR2 SYDVKM. V was clipped by 6 bases and J by 8 bases, with 17 bases between them. The CDR3 loop spans 15 amino acids. The CDR3 DNA is TGTGCCAGCAGGTCGGGACAATTGGAGGATTCACCCCTCCACTTT. It codes for CASRSGQLEDSPLHF.

The gene calls are TRBV19 and TRBJ2-1; D possibly corresponds to TRBD1 (5 bases). The CDR3 sequence is 15 residues long. V shed 3 bases and J shed 5 bases, with 14 bases lying between them. The germline gives CDR1 LNHDA, CDR2 SQIVND (reference sequence). CDR3 bases: TGTGCCAGTAGTATCGTCACCTCAGGGAACAATGAGCAGTTCTTC. Protein: CASSIVTSGNNEQFF.

This clone appeared a few times. The rearrangement joins TRBV2 to TRBJ2-3, with a possible D match to TRBD1 (6 bases). Gene TRBJ1-6 matches the end of the DNA better, so the J call may be wrong. The CDR3 is made up of 13 amino acids. The germline CDR1 and CDR2 sequences are SNHLY and FYNNEI. CDR3 bases: TGTGCCAGCACCCCCCGGGACACCATGCCCCTCCACTTT. Protein: CASTPRDTMPLHF.

The chain carries TRBV29-1 and TRBJ2-5; TRBD1 aligns across 8 bases. J gave up 4 bases and V 7 bases, and 17 bases lay outside the gene matches. CDR1 is SQVTM and CDR2 is ANQGSEA in the germline V gene. The CDR3 runs 16 residues. The CDR3 loop reads CSAEGPGQGSSETQYF. The CDR3, as DNA: TGCAGCGCTGAGGGCCCCGGACAGGGATCATCAGAGACCCAGTACTTC.

The V call is TRBV7-9, the J call TRBJ1-1, with D perhaps TRBD1 (6 bases). The CDR3 is 14 residues long. Germline lookup yields CDR1 SEHNR and CDR2 FQNEAQ (reference sequence). V lost 0 bases and J lost 1, with 6 bases in between. CDR3 in amino acids: CASSLADRNTEAFF. The CDR3, as DNA: TGTGCCAGCAGCTTAGCGGACAGGAACACTGAAGCTTTCTTT.

The rearrangement links TRBV15 to TRBJ2-7; 9 bases align to TRBD1. The ends lost 4 bases at V and 3 bases at J; junction bases unmatched: 7. CDR1 and CDR2 (germline): LNHNV, YYDKDF (reference sequence). The CDR3 is 15 amino acids. CDR3 in amino acids: CATSIELDRGYEQYF. CDR3 coding DNA: TGTGCCACCAGCATTGAGCTGGACAGGGGCTACGAGCAGTACTTC.

This sequence joins TRBV5-1 and TRBJ2-2, with 7 bases identical to TRBD2. Trimming took 0 bases from V and 0 from J; bases not matched to a gene: 8. The CDR3 loop spans 18 amino acids. The germline V gene encodes CDR1 SGHRS and CDR2 YFSETQ. CDR3 sequence (DNA): TGCGCCAGCAGCTTGGAAGCGGGACTACTTTCGAACACCGGGGAGCTGTTTTTT. It specifies CASSLEAGLLSNTGELFF.

The rearrangement links TRBV2 to TRBJ2-5; D call uncertain. This CDR3 contains 13 residues. Germline CDR1 SNHLY, CDR2 FYNNEI. Trimming left V 8 bases short and J 1 base short, with 11 bases between. CDR3 amino acids: CASGQNSQETQYF. CDR3 coding DNA: TGTGCCAGCGGTCAAAACAGCCAAGAGACCCAGTACTTC.

The chain combines TRBV6-4 with TRBJ1-2, with D maybe TRBD1 (5 bases). V lost 2 bases to trimming and J lost 0 bases, with 7 bases between them. Germline-derived CDR1 and CDR2 are MRHNA and SNTAGT. CDR3 length: 14 amino acids. CDR3: CASSDTGANYGYTF. The CDR3, as DNA: TGTGCCAGCAGTGACACAGGAGCTAACTATGGCTACACCTTC.

V gene TRBV27 combines with J gene TRBJ2-7, with 8 bases identical to TRBD1. Trimming took 6 bases from V and 5 from J; bases not matched to a gene: 9. The germline V gene encodes CDR1 MNHEY and CDR2 SMNVEV (reference sequence). The CDR3 extends over 14 amino acids. CDR3 nucleotides: TGTGCCAGCAGACCCTGGGACAGGTCCAACGAGCAGTACTTC. Translation: CASRPWDRSNEQYF.

V usage is TRBV5-1 and J usage is TRBJ1-3, with D unresolved. V lost 2 bases, J lost 4 bases, and 13 bases lay in between. Germline V gives CDR1 SGHRS, CDR2 YFSETQ. This CDR3 is built from 15 residues. CDR3 sequence: CASSFGAGNGNTIYF. DNA of the CDR3: TGCGCCAGCAGCTTCGGCGCGGGAAACGGAAACACCATATATTTT.

The V and J genes are TRBV27 and TRBJ1-1; TRBD1 matches at 7 bases. V was pared by 5 bases and J by 6 bases, with 3 bases of the junction left unmatched. The CDR3 contains 12 residues. CDR1 is MNHEY, CDR2 SMNVEV, per germline (reference sequence). Written as DNA, the CDR3 is TGTGCCAGCAGTAACAGGGGTGCTGAAGCTTTCTTT. The encoded protein is CASSNRGAEAFF.

The chain uses TRBV6-5 and TRBJ2-2, with 8 nucleotides matching TRBD1. CDR3 length: 15 residues. The V gene end was trimmed by 5 bases and the J gene end by 4 bases; junction bases not matched to a gene: 6. In germline, CDR1 is MNHEY, CDR2 SVGAGI. CDR3 coding DNA: TGTGCCAGCAGTAGACAGGGGATGACCACCGGGGAGCTGTTTTTT. Its translation: CASSRQGMTTGELFF.

The chain recombines TRBV7-2 with TRBJ1-2; D unresolved. With 1 base removed from V and 6 bases from J, the gap between germline ends came to 21 bases. This CDR3 comprises 17 residues. Per germline, CDR1 SGHTA and CDR2 FQGNSA. Here the CDR3 reads CASSLDPGLGRRNGYTF. CDR3 DNA sequence: TGTGCCAGCAGCTTAGACCCCGGTCTGGGCAGGCGAAATGGCTACACCTTC.

The chain joins TRBV19 to TRBJ2-7, with TRBD1 matching over 7 bases. The ends lost 4 bases at V and 7 bases at J; junction bases unmatched: 16. CDR3 size: 16 residues. Germline lookup yields CDR1 LNHDA and CDR2 SQIVND (reference sequence). The CDR3 region is CASSTNKQGSPREQYF. CDR3 DNA sequence: TGTGCCAGTAGTACCAATAAACAGGGGTCCCCAAGGGAGCAGTACTTC.

This clone was detected a few times. The J gene is TRBJ2-1, the V gene TRBV29-1, with 7 bases lining up with TRBD1. V was clipped by 3 bases and J by 5 bases; unmatched bases: 7. The length of the CDR3 is 14 residues. The germline V gene has CDR1 SQVTM and CDR2 ANQGSEA. The chain's CDR3 is CSVDGQVSDNEQFF. The CDR3 DNA reads TGCAGCGTTGACGGACAGGTTTCCGACAATGAGCAGTTCTTC.

This clone was counted only a few times. The V call is TRBV18, the J call TRBJ2-3, with D maybe TRBD1 (5 bases). Trimming took off 4 bases at V and 4 bases at J, with 6 bases between the two ends. Germline V lookup: CDR1 KGHSH, CDR2 LQKENI. The CDR3 extends over 12 amino acids. The CDR3 loop reads CASSQGADTQYF. The CDR3 DNA reads TGTGCCAGCTCACAAGGGGCAGATACGCAGTATTTT.

V is TRBV6-1 and J is TRBJ2-7; 8 nucleotides line up with TRBD2. The junction had 8 bases not matched to a gene; V was cut back by 1 base and J by 6 bases. CDR3 size: 15 residues. In germline, CDR1 is MNHNS, CDR2 SASEGT. CDR3 residues: CASSEGGGGYCEQYF. DNA for the CDR3: TGTGCCAGCAGTGAAGGGGGCGGGGGGTACTGCGAGCAGTACTTC.

The chain employs TRBV5-1 and TRBJ2-2, with D tentatively TRBD1 (6 bases). From germline, CDR1 is SGHRS and CDR2 YFSETQ. Trimming pared 0 bases from V and 3 bases from J, leaving 9 bases between. The CDR3 has 15 amino acids. The CDR3 is CASSLAGDDTGELFF. DNA for the CDR3: TGCGCCAGCAGCTTGGCAGGGGACGACACCGGGGAGCTGTTTTTT.

V and J are TRBV27 and TRBJ1-1; a weak D match, TRBD1 (6 bases). Germline V gene data show CDR1 as MNHEY and CDR2 as SMNVEV (reference sequence). V was trimmed by 6 bases and J by 5 bases, leaving 10 bases between them. CDR3 length: 12 residues. DNA of the CDR3: TGTGCCAGCAGGGAAGGACAGACTGAAGCTTTCTTT. It encodes CASREGQTEAFF.

The chain recombines TRBV6-5 with TRBJ2-7; D may be TRBD2 (6 bases). This CDR3 has 13 residues. The germline V gene encodes CDR1 MNHEY and CDR2 SVGAGI. Between the trimmed V and J ends, which lost 7 bases and 5 bases, there was a span of 15 bases. Here the CDR3 reads CASMSSGVNEQYF. The CDR3 DNA is TGTGCCAGCATGTCATCGGGGGTTAACGAGCAGTACTTC.

This clone has a single count. This chain links TRBV6-6 with TRBJ2-3; TRBD2 might be the D (6 bases). Trimming removed 0 bases at V and 1 base at J, with 11 bases between. The CDR3 covers 16 residues. From germline, CDR1 is MNHNY and CDR2 SVGAGI (reference sequence). Written as DNA, the CDR3 is TGTGCCAGCAGTTACTCTCGGCGGGGAGGCACAGATACGCAGTATTTT. It codes for CASSYSRRGGTDTQYF.